What follows are 20 T cell receptor beta chains derived from one specimen sequenced in a study of regulatory T cells in long-lasting Graves disease. Assembly of TCR beta libraries relied on iRepertoire HTBI primers together with Arm-PCR of CDR3 regions. From the multiplex PCR reads, TCRdb called clonotypes with MiXCR, one entry per CDR3 protein. The sample shows roughly 500,000 distinct CDR3 sequences, around a fifth of them seen only once. The time point here: persistent/refractory GD, antithyroid drugs over 5 years with positive TRAb. The TCR library was prepared using RNA isolated from PBMCs. The input for sequencing was peripheral blood mononuclear cells (PBMCs), taken when the disease was refractory, from a patient treated with antithyroid drugs. Receptors originate from a female donor with Graves disease.

In this sample, this clonotype turned up many times. The chain uses TRBV7-2 and TRBJ2-5, with 7 nucleotides matching TRBD1. This CDR3 contains 17 residues. J gave up 4 bases and V 0 bases, and 11 bases lay outside the gene matches. Germline loops: CDR1 SGHTA, CDR2 FQGNSA. The CDR3 protein is CASSLAPTTGWGETQYF. The CDR3 coding sequence is TGTGCCAGCAGCTTAGCCCCGACGACAGGGTGGGGAGAGACCCAGTACTTC. The full variable domain, rest sourced from reference TRBV7-2 and TRBJ2-5, is GAGVSQSPSNKVTEKGKDVELRCDPISGHTALYWYRQSLGQGLEFLIYFQGNSAPDKSGLPSDRFSAERTGGSVSTLTIQRTQQEDSAVYLCASSLAPTTGWGETQYFGPGTRLLVL.

This chain links TRBV7-2 with TRBJ1-4; 8 nucleotides align to TRBD1. Germline-derived CDR1 and CDR2 are SGHTA and FQGNSA. The V and J ends lost 5 bases and 0 bases, in that order; junction bases with no gene match: 17. The CDR3 loop spans 20 amino acids. The CDR3 here is CASSPPFRDRSSTTNEKLFF. Here the CDR3 DNA reads TGTGCCAGCAGCCCCCCATTCAGGGACAGGTCTTCAACAACTAATGAAAAACTGTTTTTT. Looking up the rest from reference TRBV7-2 and TRBJ1-4 gives the full variable domain: GAGVSQSPSNKVTEKGKDVELRCDPISGHTALYWYRQSLGQGLEFLIYFQGNSAPDKSGLPSDRFSAERTGGSVSTLTIQRTQQEDSAVYLCASSPPFRDRSSTTNEKLFFGSGTQLSVL.

This clonotype was seen repeatedly, ten times or more. The chain is built from TRBV24-1 and TRBJ2-5; D gene ambiguous. CDR3 length equals 9 residues. The germline CDR1 and CDR2 sequences are KGHDR and SFDVKD. The V end was cut by 9 bases, the J end by 4 bases, with 2 bases between. CDR3 DNA sequence: TGTGCCACCTCAGAGACCCAGTACTTC. It is translated as CATSETQYF.

This clonotype turned up a few times. This rearrangement joins TRBV19 to TRBJ1-3; D unclear. Between the trimmed V and J ends, which lost 5 bases and 8 bases, there was a span of 10 bases. CDR3 length: 12 residues. Germline V gives CDR1 LNHDA, CDR2 SQIVND (reference sequence). The CDR3 DNA is TGTGCCAGTAGTCCCAACGGATACACCATATATTTT. Encoded protein: CASSPNGYTIYF.

This clonotype was found many times. The chain links TRBV6-2 or TRBV6-3 to TRBJ2-7; 9 nucleotides line up with TRBD1. The CDR3 has 14 amino acids. Germline-derived CDR1 and CDR2 are MNHEY and SVGEGT. Losses at the gene ends were 4 bases for V and 2 bases for J; bases not matched to a gene: 3. The CDR3 bases are TGTGCCAGCAGTTGGACAGGGGCTACCTACGAGCAGTACTTC. Residues: CASSWTGATYEQYF.

This clonotype showed up just a few times. The gene calls are TRBV9 and TRBJ2-2; a weak D match, TRBD2 (5 bases). CDR3 size: 14 residues. Per the germline V gene, CDR1 is SGDLS and CDR2 is YYNGEE. V dropped 4 bases and J dropped 8 bases, with 15 bases sitting between them. CDR3 sequence (DNA): TGTGCCAGCAGCCCGCCGCGGGTTAGGGGGGAGCTGTTTTTT. It is translated as CASSPPRVRGELFF.

The rearrangement uses TRBV6-2 or TRBV6-3 and TRBJ2-2; no reliable D call. The V and J ends lost 2 bases and 5 bases respectively, with 21 bases between them. Germline CDR1 MNHEY, CDR2 SVGEGT. The CDR3 is 18 amino acids. CDR3 DNA sequence: TGTGCCAGCAGTTACCACCCCCACGGTGCTGGCAGGACCGGGGAGCTGTTTTTT. As protein: CASSYHPHGAGRTGELFF.

The V gene is TRBV7-2, the J gene TRBJ1-4, with D hard to call. The V and J ends lost 4 bases and 4 bases respectively, with 16 bases between them. Germline V gene data show CDR1 as SGHTA and CDR2 as FQGNSA. The CDR3 extends over 16 amino acids. As DNA, the CDR3 is TGTGCCAGCAGCTCATCCCCGCGGACCTATAATGAAAAACTGTTTTTT. It specifies CASSSSPRTYNEKLFF. Filled out from reference TRBV7-2 and TRBJ1-4, the complete variable domain reads GAGVSQSPSNKVTEKGKDVELRCDPISGHTALYWYRQSLGQGLEFLIYFQGNSAPDKSGLPSDRFSAERTGGSVSTLTIQRTQQEDSAVYLCASSSSPRTYNEKLFFGSGTQLSVL.

This clonotype was picked up a small number of times. The chain joins TRBV19 to TRBJ2-2; 7 nucleotides line up with TRBD2. V was pared by 5 bases and J by 8 bases, with 14 bases of the junction left unmatched. The CDR3 has 16 amino acids. Germline assignment: CDR1 LNHDA and CDR2 SQIVND (reference sequence). CDR3 nucleotide sequence: TGTGCCAGTAGTCCCCCCCTGGGGGAGGGCCTGGGGGAGCTGTTTTTT. This gives the protein CASSPPLGEGLGELFF.

The chain combines TRBV7-8 with TRBJ1-1, with a tentative D call TRBD1 (5 bases). Germline lookup yields CDR1 SGHVS and CDR2 FQNEAQ. The CDR3 runs to 15 residues. V lost 5 bases, J lost 0 bases, and 13 bases lay in between. The CDR3 region is CASSGGQDLNTEAFF. CDR3 DNA sequence: TGTGCCAGCAGCGGGGGTCAGGACTTGAACACTGAAGCTTTCTTT.

This clonotype has just a few counts. The chain links TRBV7-9 to TRBJ2-5, with D possibly matching TRBD1 (6 bases). Germline CDR1 is SEHNR and CDR2 is FQNEAQ (reference sequence). The CDR3 contains 17 residues. The V and J ends lost 4 bases and 0 bases respectively, with 18 bases between them. This CDR3 reads CASSSPKQGQYQETQYF. In DNA form, the CDR3 reads TGTGCCAGCAGCTCACCAAAACAGGGCCAGTACCAAGAGACCCAGTACTTC.

The sample holds many counts of this clonotype. The chain is built from TRBV13 and TRBJ1-2; D is perhaps TRBD1 (5 bases). CDR1 and CDR2 from the germline V gene are PRHDT and FYEKMQ (reference sequence). V dropped 5 bases and J dropped 5 bases, with 15 bases sitting between them. There are 14 residues in the CDR3. This CDR3 reads CASSPYGGFYGYTF. In DNA, the CDR3 is TGTGCCAGCAGCCCTTATGGGGGGTTTTATGGCTACACCTTC.

The chain has TRBV29-1 and TRBJ1-3; D is possibly TRBD1 (5 bases). CDR1 is SQVTM and CDR2 is ANQGSEA in the germline V gene. The germline V and J ends were trimmed by 6 bases and 4 bases, with 13 bases remaining between them. The CDR3 totals 13 residues. The CDR3 DNA is TGCAGCGTCACCGGGACGGGAGGAAACACCATATATTTT. Its protein product is CSVTGTGGNTIYF.

This clonotype has a handful of counts. The V call is TRBV6-9, the J call TRBJ1-1; 9 positions agree with TRBD1. V shed 0 bases and J 4 bases; nucleotides not matched to a gene: 6. Germline CDR1 MNHGY, CDR2 SVAAGI. The CDR3 has 16 amino acids. The CDR3 DNA reads TGTGCCAGCAGTTATTCGGACCGGGACAGGGTCACTGAAGCTTTCTTT. Translation: CASSYSDRDRVTEAFF.

This clonotype was detected ten times or more. The chain joins TRBV2 to TRBJ1-5; TRBD1 matches 7 bases. The CDR3 is made up of 15 amino acids. J gave up 1 base and V 5 bases, and 5 bases lay outside the gene matches. Looked up from germline, CDR1 is SNHLY and CDR2 is FYNNEI. The CDR3 DNA reads TGTGCCAGCAGTAATACAGGGGCAAGCAATCAGCCCCAGCATTTT. Protein product: CASSNTGASNQPQHF.

This clonotype has at least ten counts. The V call is TRBV27, the J call TRBJ2-7; TRBD1 is a possible D gene (6 bases). In germline, CDR1 is MNHEY, CDR2 SMNVEV (reference sequence). This CDR3 has 13 residues. The V end lost 6 bases, the J end lost 7 bases, and 16 bases lay between the germline ends. The CDR3 DNA reads TGTGCCAGCAGCTTCGACAGGATAGGAGAGCAGTACTTC. Protein product: CASSFDRIGEQYF.

At least ten counts were recorded for this clonotype. The V and J genes are TRBV6-5 and TRBJ1-5; D unclear. Germline V gene lookup returns CDR1 MNHEY and CDR2 SVGAGI. Trimming left V 2 bases short and J 4 bases short, with 15 bases between. CDR3 length: 16 residues. CDR3 nucleotide sequence: TGTGCCAGCAGTTACCATCGGTGGGCAGAGAATCAGCCCCAGCATTTT. Protein product: CASSYHRWAENQPQHF.

The chain is built from TRBV7-9 and TRBJ1-4; a possible D gene is TRBD1 (5 bases). In germline, CDR1 is SEHNR, CDR2 FQNEAQ (reference sequence). Trimming took off 2 bases at V and 8 bases at J, with 12 bases between the two ends. The CDR3 extends over 14 amino acids. CDR3 DNA: TGTGCCAGCAGCTTATCCGACTCAGGGGAAAAACTGTTTTTT. It yields the protein CASSLSDSGEKLFF.

This clonotype was picked up one time. V and J are TRBV20-1 and TRBJ1-5; D is possibly TRBD1 (5 bases). CDR3 length: 17 amino acids. Trimming left V 1 base short and J 0 bases short, with 16 bases between. CDR1 DFQATT and CDR2 SNEGSKA come from the germline V gene (reference sequence). The CDR3 nucleotides are TGCAGTGCTAGAGGCTGGGGGGATCCCGATAGCAATCAGCCCCAGCATTTT. This gives the protein CSARGWGDPDSNQPQHF.

The chain recombines TRBV11-3 with TRBJ2-3, with unresolved D. Germline CDR1 reads SGHNT; CDR2 reads YENEEA. Trimming took off 1 base at V and 7 bases at J, with 9 bases between the two ends. This CDR3 has 13 residues. The CDR3 DNA reads as TGTGCCAGCAGCTTAGGGCCGTCAAATACGCAGTATTTT. Translated: CASSLGPSNTQYF.